A selection of T cell receptor beta chains follows, all from one sample in a study of CD8 T cells in ankylosing spondylitis. A single record per CDR3 protein comes from TCRdb applying MiXCR to the 5' RACE reads. The sample lists roughly 100,000 distinct CDR3 sequences, roughly 8.7% seen once, with 9.9% in the top ten. Sequencing used blood, either unsorted or a sorted T cell fraction (not recorded which). All receptors come from a male donor with ankylosing spondylitis or in good health (not recorded which). The CDR3 runs from the conserved cysteine through the conserved F or W. A D gene is named only where the DNA matches it firmly. Clone size appears in some rows only: once, few, many, or a class for an expanded clone.

clone size	V gene	D gene	J gene	CDR3 protein	CDR3 DNA
many	TRBV5-1	TRBD2	TRBJ2-2	CASSLGSGSANTGELFF	TGCGCCAGCAGCTTGGGGAGCGGGAGTGCGAACACCGGGGAGCTGTTTTTT
many	TRBV4-2	-	TRBJ2-5	CASSQDRGKTQYF	TGTGCCAGCAGCCAAGATCGAGGGAAGACCCAGTACTTC
few	TRBV5-1	-	TRBJ2-7	CASSMAGSSYEQYF	TGCGCCAGCAGCATGGCAGGGAGCTCCTACGAGCAGTACTTC
many	TRBV10-3	-	TRBJ2-7	CAISGLDASRAYEQYF	TGTGCCATCAGTGGGTTGGACGCAAGTAGGGCCTACGAGCAGTACTTC
-	TRBV7-6	-	TRBJ2-1	CASSSGTLYNEQFF	TGTGCCAGCAGCTCCGGGACACTCTACAATGAGCAGTTCTTC
many	TRBV6-6	TRBD2	TRBJ2-3	CASSYSRLAGYTDTQYF	TGTGCCAGCAGTTACTCCAGACTAGCGGGTTACACAGATACGCAGTATTTT
many	TRBV29-1	-	TRBJ1-6	CSVEDGRNSPLHF	TGCAGCGTTGAAGATGGACGGAATTCACCCCTCCACTTT
-	TRBV5-6	-	TRBJ2-7	CAISLGLVRYEQYF	TGTGCCATCAGCCTGGGGCTAGTCAGGTACGAGCAGTACTTC
many	TRBV5-1	-	TRBJ1-2	CASSSGNTGVGGYTF	TGCGCCAGCAGCTCGGGAAACACAGGAGTTGGCGGCTACACCTTC
many	TRBV7-8	-	TRBJ1-2	CASSPQSPGTNYGYTF	TGTGCCAGCAGCCCGCAATCCCCAGGGACTAACTATGGCTACACCTTC
many	TRBV28	-	TRBJ1-2	CASSEGSANYGYTF	TGTGCCAGCAGTGAGGGGTCGGCTAACTATGGCTACACCTTC
few	TRBV20-1	-	TRBJ2-1	CTMLVAGLRNEQFF	TGCACTATGCTGGTGGCGGGCTTAAGGAATGAGCAGTTCTTC
many	TRBV5-1	-	TRBJ2-1	CASSLEYDFGQFF	TGCGCCAGCAGCTTGGAGTATGATTTTGGGCAGTTCTTC
few	TRBV7-2	-	TRBJ1-1	CASSLSGEGSEAFF	TGTGCCAGCAGCTTATCTGGAGAAGGTTCCGAAGCTTTCTTT
many	TRBV24-1	TRBD1	TRBJ2-7	CATSDRNHQGAVYEQYF	TGTGCCACCAGTGACCGAAATCACCAGGGGGCTGTCTACGAGCAGTACTTC
many	TRBV6-1	TRBD1	TRBJ1-1	CASSQPSDRRARTEAFF	TGTGCCAGCAGCCAGCCTTCGGACAGGAGGGCCCGGACTGAAGCTTTCTTT
many	TRBV19	-	TRBJ1-5	CASNLAGSSIRPQHF	TGTGCCAGTAATCTCGCGGGCTCCAGCATACGGCCCCAGCATTTT
-	TRBV12-5	-	TRBJ1-2	CASGLTPDRHTF	TGTGCTAGTGGTTTGACACCGGACAGACACACCTTC
many	TRBV12-3/TRBV12-4	TRBD2	TRBJ2-1	CASSLLAGESLNEQFF	TGTGCCAGCAGTTTGTTAGCGGGAGAGTCTCTTAATGAGCAGTTCTTC
-	TRBV6-2/TRBV6-3	-	TRBJ2-3	CASRNYRQGPTDTQYF	TGTGCCAGCAGAAATTATCGGCAGGGCCCCACAGATACGCAGTATTTT
many	TRBV6-5	-	TRBJ1-4	CASSYSTGEKLFF	TGTGCCAGCAGTTACTCGACGGGTGAAAAACTGTTTTTT
many	TRBV4-1	TRBD1	TRBJ2-2	CASSRNVFGTANTGELFF	TGCGCCAGCAGCCGAAATGTTTTCGGGACAGCGAACACCGGGGAGCTGTTTTTT
few	TRBV6-5	TRBD2	TRBJ2-2	CASSYSPSGTGELFF	TGTGCCAGCAGTTACTCCCCTAGCGGCACCGGGGAGCTGTTTTTT
many	TRBV4-3	-	TRBJ2-7	CASSRIAGAESSYEQYF	TGCGCCAGCAGCCGCATCGCAGGGGCGGAGAGCTCCTACGAGCAGTACTTC
many	TRBV5-1	-	TRBJ2-1	CASSLGGTEDEQFF	TGCGCCAGCAGCTTAGGGGGGACCGAGGATGAGCAGTTCTTC
-	TRBV18	-	TRBJ2-1	CASSPRGNHNEQFF	TGTGCCAGCTCACCGAGGGGAAACCACAATGAGCAGTTCTTC
many	TRBV6-6	-	TRBJ2-5	CASRTRVVETQYF	TGTGCCAGCAGAACACGGGTCGTGGAGACCCAGTACTTC
many	TRBV6-6	-	TRBJ2-2	CASNRPNTGELFF	TGTGCCAGCAACCGACCCAACACCGGGGAGCTGTTTTTT
many	TRBV6-1	-	TRBJ1-1	CASSEASQAILIF	TGTGCCAGCAGTGAAGCGAGTCAAGCCATCCTGATCTTT
many	TRBV18	TRBD1	TRBJ1-1	CASSPGQVEAFF	TGTGCCAGCTCACCGGGACAGGTTGAAGCTTTCTTT
many	TRBV7-2	TRBD2	TRBJ2-7	CASSLMPGLVIAEQYF	TGTGCCAGCAGCTTAATGCCGGGACTAGTGATCGCCGAGCAGTATTTC
many	TRBV12-3/TRBV12-4	TRBD2	TRBJ2-3	CASSSGTSGAPTDTQYF	TGTGCCAGCAGTTCTGGGACTAGCGGGGCCCCCACAGATACGCAGTATTTT
-	TRBV7-9	-	TRBJ1-1	CASSQVPAEAFF	TGTGCCAGCAGCCAGGTTCCGGCTGAAGCTTTCTTT
-	TRBV19	-	TRBJ1-5	CASHGPQGHQPQHF	TGTGCCAGTCACGGACCTCAGGGTCATCAGCCCCAGCATTTT
many	TRBV7-8	-	TRBJ2-1	CASSLRRISYNEQFF	TGTGCCAGCAGCCTCAGACGGATCTCCTACAATGAGCAGTTCTTC
-	TRBV19	-	TRBJ1-5	CASSIRDNQPQHF	TGTGCCAGTAGTATTAGGGACAATCAGCCCCAGCATTTT
few	TRBV12-3/TRBV12-4	TRBD1	TRBJ1-6	CASSLASQGVSPLHF	TGTGCCAGCAGTCTCGCGTCACAGGGGGTTTCACCCCTCCACTTT
many	TRBV7-3	-	TRBJ2-3	CASSFSAADTQYF	TGTGCCAGCAGCTTCTCGGCGGCAGATACGCAGTATTTT
many	TRBV12-3/TRBV12-4	TRBD1	TRBJ2-1	CASSIRTGDEQFF	TGTGCCAGCAGTATAAGGACAGGGGATGAGCAGTTCTTC
many	TRBV20-1	-	TRBJ2-7	CSAKGDKSYEQYF	TGCAGTGCTAAAGGGGACAAGTCCTACGAGCAGTACTTC
many	TRBV6-5	TRBD2	TRBJ2-3	CASSYPSRSGGDTDTQYF	TGTGCCAGCAGTTACCCATCGAGGAGCGGGGGAGACACAGATACGCAGTATTTT
many	TRBV29-1	-	TRBJ1-1	CSVGPGRGEAFF	TGCAGCGTTGGTCCAGGGAGGGGTGAAGCTTTCTTT
-	TRBV7-6	-	TRBJ2-1	CASSWGARNEQFF	TGTGCCAGCAGCTGGGGCGCTCGCAATGAGCAGTTCTTC
-	TRBV19	-	TRBJ2-1	CASSTVGGYNEQFF	TGTGCCAGTAGTACCGTGGGGGGATACAATGAGCAGTTCTTC
-	TRBV7-9	TRBD2	TRBJ2-7	CASSSRGREQYF	TGTGCCAGCAGCTCCCGCGGGAGGGAGCAGTACTTC
many	TRBV5-5	TRBD1	TRBJ2-2	CASSFSGQPNTGELFF	TGTGCCAGCAGCTTTTCGGGACAGCCGAACACCGGGGAGCTGTTTTTT
many	TRBV7-2	-	TRBJ2-1	CASSSLAGFYMYNEQFF	TGTGCCAGCAGCTCATTGGCGGGGTTCTATATGTACAATGAGCAGTTCTTC
many	TRBV12-3/TRBV12-4	TRBD1	TRBJ1-5	CASRTTGRVGNQPQHF	TGTGCCAGCAGGACGACAGGGCGGGTAGGCAATCAGCCCCAGCATTTT
-	TRBV7-2	TRBD1	TRBJ2-2	CASSGQGRSGELFF	TGTGCCAGCAGCGGACAGGGGCGGTCCGGGGAGCTGTTTTTT
many	TRBV7-2	-	TRBJ2-1	CASSWSGNEQFF	TGTGCCAGCAGCTGGTCAGGGAATGAGCAGTTCTTC
many	TRBV20-1	-	TRBJ2-7	CSAKLPTTYEQYF	TGCAGTGCAAAGCTCCCCACGACCTACGAGCAGTACTTC